These 14 T cell receptor beta chains originate from one sample sequenced in a study of T cells in Graves' hyperthyroidism and ophthalmopathy. Amplified regions were TCR beta CDR3 sequences from RNA transcripts. HTBI primers were the set used in a first-round RT-PCR of the TCR CDR3. TCRdb ran MiXCR on the multiplex PCR reads and lists one entry per CDR3 protein. Among a few hundred thousand distinct CDR3 sequences listed, about 15% were seen once. The specimen sequenced was blood. Receptor source: a woman aged 18-29 years with Graves' hyperthyroidism that later progressed to Graves' ophthalmopathy.

The table lists this clonotype with many counts. The chain employs TRBV5-8 and TRBJ2-5; D perhaps matches TRBD2 (5 bases). Trimming took 2 bases from V and 5 from J, leaving 16 bases between them. Germline assignment: CDR1 SGHTS and CDR2 YDEGEE. This CDR3 has 15 residues. Here the CDR3 reads CASSFAGDSRETQYF. DNA for the CDR3: TGTGCCAGCAGCTTCGCGGGCGACTCCAGGGAGACCCAGTACTTC.

This clonotype has ten or more counts. The CDR3 sequence: CASSSRTSGRDTQYF. The DNA for the CDR3 is TGTGCCAGCAGCTCCCGGACTAGCGGGAGGGATACGCAGTATTTT. The chain links TRBV3-1 to TRBJ2-3, with 14 nucleotides matching TRBD2. This CDR3 is 15 amino acids long. V shed 5 bases, J shed 6 bases, and the junction held 4 bases outside the gene matches. Per the germline V gene, CDR1 is LGHDT and CDR2 is YNNKEL (reference sequence).

The CDR3: CASSLTLEETQYF. CDR3 DNA: TGCGCCAGCAGCTTGACGCTAGAAGAGACCCAGTACTTC. V gene TRBV5-1 combines with J gene TRBJ2-5; no reliable D call. V shed 1 base and J shed 3 bases, with 7 bases lying between them. This CDR3 comprises 13 residues. Germline V gene sequence: CDR1 SGHRS, CDR2 YFSETQ.

Of note for this clonotype: This may arise from a read error, as a much more abundant clone is one base away. This chain uses TRBV2 with TRBJ2-7, with no clear D. With 7 bases removed from V and 4 bases from J, the gap between germline ends came to 11 bases. The CDR3 covers 12 residues. CDR1 and CDR2 (germline): SNHLY, FYNNEI. The CDR3 protein is CASKDPTYEQYF. The CDR3 bases are TGTGCCAGCAAGGACCCCACGTACGAGCAGTACTTC.

This clonotype has more than one count but fewer than ten. The V gene is TRBV4-2, the J gene TRBJ2-1; TRBD2 matches 7 bases. Germline-derived CDR1 and CDR2 are LGHNA and YNFKEQ. The CDR3 extends over 16 amino acids. Trimming removed 0 bases from V and 10 bases from J; junction bases left unmatched: 12. The CDR3 DNA follows: TGTGCCAGCAGCCAAGAGTCTAGCGGATTTGGGGGGGAGCAGTTCTTC. It yields the protein CASSQESSGFGGEQFF.

The sample holds many counts of this clonotype. The chain joins TRBV3-1 to TRBJ2-1; TRBD2 matches 9 bases. The germline V gene has CDR1 LGHDT and CDR2 YNNKEL (reference sequence). The J segment lost 1 base and the V segment lost 0 bases, leaving 1 base of the junction unmatched. The CDR3 has 16 residues. CDR3 nucleotides: TGTGCCAGCAGCCAAGATAGCGGGAGATCCTACAATGAGCAGTTCTTC. Translated, it gives CASSQDSGRSYNEQFF.

This clonotype was seen a handful of times. The CDR3 DNA reads as TGTGCCAGCAAAATGGACAGCGGCACCGGGGAGCTGTTTTTT. It translates to CASKMDSGTGELFF. The chain recombines TRBV11-3 with TRBJ2-2, with D maybe TRBD1 (6 bases). CDR3 size: 14 residues. V was pared by 7 bases and J by 4 bases, with 13 bases between. Germline values: CDR1 SGHNT, CDR2 YENEEA.

V gene TRBV4-1 combines with J gene TRBJ2-1, with TRBD2 matching over 7 bases. The J call is doubtful: the DNA matches TRBJ2-7 better. The CDR3 covers 19 residues. Germline values: CDR1 MGHRA, CDR2 YSYEKL. CDR3 sequence (DNA): TGCGCCAGCAGCCAGGACCTACTAGCAGGAGGGCTCTGGGGGGGTGAGCAGTACTTC. The encoded protein is CASSQDLLAGGLWGGEQYF.

A few counts support this clonotype. The DNA for the CDR3 is TGTGCCAGCAGTATCGCCAGGCCGGCGGGCACCGGGGAGCTGTTTTTT. Protein: CASSIARPAGTGELFF. The chain recombines TRBV6-1 with TRBJ2-2; TRBD2 is a possible D gene (5 bases). V was cut by 5 bases and J by 4 bases, with 17 bases left in between. Looked up from germline, CDR1 is MNHNS and CDR2 is SASEGT. The CDR3 spans 16 residues.

This clonotype has more than one count but fewer than ten. The rearrangement links TRBV30 to TRBJ2-7; 8 bases fit TRBD1. The CDR3 totals 12 residues. Germline CDR1 and CDR2: GTSNPN and SVGIG (reference sequence). With 5 bases clipped from V and 5 bases from J, the junction kept 5 bases outside the gene matches. In DNA form, the CDR3 reads TGTGCCTGGCAGCGGACAGGGCACGAGCAGTACTTC. It yields the protein CAWQRTGHEQYF.

The rearrangement links TRBV20-1 to TRBJ2-1; 8 bases are shared with TRBD2. Germline V gene data show CDR1 as DFQATT and CDR2 as SNEGSKA (reference sequence). The CDR3 length is 14 residues. V shed 6 bases and J 2 bases; nucleotides not matched to a gene: 6. The CDR3: CSASSGNPYNEQFF. Written as DNA, the CDR3 is TGCAGTGCCAGTAGCGGGAACCCCTACAATGAGCAGTTCTTC.

This clonotype was seen at least ten times. The rearrangement uses TRBV28 and TRBJ1-5; maybe TRBD1 (6 bases). This CDR3 is 13 amino acids long. The germline gives CDR1 MDHEN, CDR2 SYDVKM. The DNA of the CDR3 is TGTGCGGAGGGGGGCTATAGCAATCAGCCCCAGCATTTT. Translated, it gives CAEGGYSNQPQHF.

Only a few counts were recorded for this clonotype. The chain has TRBV10-2 and TRBJ2-5; TRBD1 matches 10 bases. Trimming took 9 bases from V and 3 from J; bases not matched to a gene: 1. Germline loops: CDR1 WSHSY, CDR2 SAAADI. This CDR3 region has 12 residues. Written as DNA, the CDR3 is TGCGCCAGAGGGACAGGGGAAGAGACCCAGTACTTC. It yields the protein CARGTGEETQYF.

This clonotype was found many times. V gene TRBV2 combines with J gene TRBJ1-1, with no clear D. The germline gives CDR1 SNHLY, CDR2 FYNNEI. Trimming removed 2 bases at V and 3 bases at J, with 13 bases between. This CDR3 is 15 amino acids long. CDR3 sequence reads: CASSELPDLYTEAFF. The CDR3 region has the DNA TGTGCCAGCAGTGAATTGCCAGACCTTTACACTGAAGCTTTCTTT.